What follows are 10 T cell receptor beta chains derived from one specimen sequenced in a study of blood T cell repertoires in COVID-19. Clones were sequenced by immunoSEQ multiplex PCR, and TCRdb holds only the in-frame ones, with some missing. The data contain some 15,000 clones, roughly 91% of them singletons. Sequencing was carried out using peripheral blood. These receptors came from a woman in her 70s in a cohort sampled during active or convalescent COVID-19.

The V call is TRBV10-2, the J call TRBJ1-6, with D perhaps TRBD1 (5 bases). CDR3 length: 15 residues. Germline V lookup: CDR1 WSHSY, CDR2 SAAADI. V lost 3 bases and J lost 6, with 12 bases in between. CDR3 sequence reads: CASSDQGRGNSPLHF. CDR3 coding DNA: TGCGCCAGCAGTGACCAGGGAAGGGGTAATTCACCCCTCCACTTT.

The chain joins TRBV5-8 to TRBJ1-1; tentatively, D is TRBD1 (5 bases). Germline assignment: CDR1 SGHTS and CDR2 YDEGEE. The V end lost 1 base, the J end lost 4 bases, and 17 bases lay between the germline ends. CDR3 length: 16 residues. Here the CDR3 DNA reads TGTGCCAGCAGCTTGATTCGATTTGGGGGGAGCACTGAAGCTTTCTTT. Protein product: CASSLIRFGGSTEAFF.

The CDR3 DNA reads as TGTGCCAGCAGCCAAGATCCAGGAACGAACACTGAAGCTTTCTTT. This translates into CASSQDPGTNTEAFF. This sequence joins TRBV4-2 and TRBJ1-1; D is unresolved. V was cut by 0 bases and J by 1 base, with 9 bases left in between. This CDR3 region has 15 residues. Germline V CDR1 and CDR2: LGHNA, YNFKEQ.

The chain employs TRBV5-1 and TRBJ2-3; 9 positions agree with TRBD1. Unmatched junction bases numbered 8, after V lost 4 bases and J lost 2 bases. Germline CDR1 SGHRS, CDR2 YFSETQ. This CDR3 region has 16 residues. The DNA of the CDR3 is TGCGCCAGCAGCCCGACCGGGACAGGGTACACAGATACGCAGTATTTT. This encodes CASSPTGTGYTDTQYF.

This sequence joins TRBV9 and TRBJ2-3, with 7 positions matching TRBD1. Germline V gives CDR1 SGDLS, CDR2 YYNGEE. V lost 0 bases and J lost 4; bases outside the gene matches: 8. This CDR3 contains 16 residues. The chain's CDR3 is CASSVGNTGASDTQYF. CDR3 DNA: TGTGCCAGCAGCGTAGGGAATACAGGGGCGTCAGATACGCAGTATTTT.

The CDR3 loop is CASRIWDSANSPLHF. The CDR3 bases are TGTGCCAGCAGAATTTGGGACAGCGCGAATTCACCCCTCCACTTT. The chain uses TRBV2 and TRBJ1-6; 7 nucleotides agree with TRBD1. This CDR3 region has 15 residues. Germline V gene lookup returns CDR1 SNHLY and CDR2 FYNNEI. The J segment lost 7 bases and the V segment lost 6 bases, leaving 9 bases of the junction unmatched.

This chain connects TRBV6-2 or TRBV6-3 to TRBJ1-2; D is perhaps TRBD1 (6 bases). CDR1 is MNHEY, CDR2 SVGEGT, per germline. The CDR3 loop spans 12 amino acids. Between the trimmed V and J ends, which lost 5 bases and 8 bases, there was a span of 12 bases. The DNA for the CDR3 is TGTGCCAGCAGTCTTGGGACACAGGGCTACACCTTC. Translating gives CASSLGTQGYTF.

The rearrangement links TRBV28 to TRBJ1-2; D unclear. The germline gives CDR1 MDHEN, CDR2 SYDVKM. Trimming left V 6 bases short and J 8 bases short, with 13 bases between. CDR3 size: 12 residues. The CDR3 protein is CASSRAGLGYTF. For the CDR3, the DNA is TGTGCCAGCAGCCGTGCGGGTCTCGGCTACACCTTC.

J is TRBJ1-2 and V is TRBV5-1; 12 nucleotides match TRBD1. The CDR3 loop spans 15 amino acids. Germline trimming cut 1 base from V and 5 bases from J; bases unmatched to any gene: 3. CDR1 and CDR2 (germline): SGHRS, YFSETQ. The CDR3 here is CASSLSGQGAYGYTF. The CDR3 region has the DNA TGCGCCAGCAGCTTGTCGGGACAGGGGGCGTATGGCTACACCTTC.

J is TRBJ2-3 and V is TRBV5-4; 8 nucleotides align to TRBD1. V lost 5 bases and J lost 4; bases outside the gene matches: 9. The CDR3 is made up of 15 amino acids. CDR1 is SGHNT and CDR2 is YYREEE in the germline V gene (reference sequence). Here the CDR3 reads CASSHITDRADTQYF. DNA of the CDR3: TGTGCCAGCAGTCATATTACGGACAGGGCAGATACGCAGTATTTT.